Below, 18 T cell receptor beta chains from the same sample are listed, as sequenced in a study of vaccination and CD4 T cells after COVID-19. These receptors lack a known antigen. Noted treatment: approximately nine-day PBMC culture with coronavirus spike peptide pools or control peptides (ViraFEST assay). Cultured CD4+ T-cell DNA underwent Oncomine TCR Beta short-read sequencing. TCRdb re-derived calls from the PCR reads in MiXCR, one entry per CDR3 protein. Among about 19,000 distinct CDR3 sequences listed, roughly 55% were seen once. Sequences were derived from CD4+ T cells from blood, cultured in vitro, sampled after SARS-CoV-2 vaccination. The receptors stem from a human donor who had recovered from COVID-19.

The gene calls are TRBV20-1 and TRBJ1-4; 9 bases are a match to TRBD1. V trimming: 4 bases; J trimming: 2 bases; junction bases outside the gene matches: 2. The CDR3 is 14 residues long. Germline CDR1 reads DFQATT; CDR2 reads SNEGSKA (reference sequence). The CDR3 is CSATQGATNEKLFF. The CDR3, as DNA: TGCAGTGCTACACAGGGGGCCACTAATGAAAAACTGTTTTTT.

The J gene is TRBJ1-1, the V gene TRBV20-1, with D tentatively TRBD1 (6 bases). The V gene lost 0 bases and the J gene lost 2 bases, with 13 bases spanning the gap. CDR1 is DFQATT, CDR2 SNEGSKA, per germline (reference sequence). The length of the CDR3 is 15 residues. CDR3 sequence reads: CSARDDGGLNTEAFF. In DNA, the CDR3 is TGCAGTGCTAGAGATGATGGGGGGCTAAACACTGAAGCTTTCTTT.

This clonotype came up a few times. V and J are TRBV19 and TRBJ1-5, with 8 bases lining up with TRBD1. This CDR3 has 13 residues. Germline CDR1 is LNHDA and CDR2 is SQIVND (reference sequence). Trimming cost V 11 bases and J 5 bases; bases outside gene matches: 8. CDR3 DNA: TGTGCCGGGAGTATGACAGGGGATCAGCCCCAGCATTTT. Amino acid sequence: CAGSMTGDQPQHF.

This chain links TRBV29-1 with TRBJ2-7; D may be TRBD2 (5 bases). V dropped 2 bases and J dropped 5 bases, with 10 bases sitting between them. The length of the CDR3 is 12 residues. Germline assignment: CDR1 SQVTM and CDR2 ANQGSEA. This CDR3 is CSVETGSDEQYF. CDR3 nucleotide sequence: TGCAGCGTTGAAACGGGGTCCGACGAGCAGTACTTC.

This chain connects TRBV24-1 to TRBJ2-3; D remains unclear. The V end was cut by 5 bases, the J end by 0 bases, with 5 bases between. CDR1 and CDR2 from the germline V gene are KGHDR and SFDVKD. There are 13 residues in the CDR3. The CDR3 DNA reads as TGTGCCACCAGTGCTGTCAGCACAGATACGCAGTATTTT. It encodes CATSAVSTDTQYF.

The CDR3 region is CASRRTGGWYNEQFF. The CDR3 DNA sequence: TGTGCCAGCAGGCGTACAGGGGGTTGGTACAATGAGCAGTTCTTC. V is TRBV6-2 or TRBV6-3 and J is TRBJ2-1; the match to TRBD1 covers 8 bases. The CDR3 runs to 15 residues. Germline V lookup: CDR1 MNHEY, CDR2 SVGEGT. Germline trimming cut 6 bases from V and 4 bases from J; bases unmatched to any gene: 8.

The genes are TRBV7-8 and TRBJ1-6; no firm D call. Germline-derived CDR1 and CDR2 are SGHVS and FQNEAQ. The CDR3 has 14 amino acids. The ends were cut back, 5 bases at V and 8 bases at J, with 13 bases in the middle. CDR3 loop: CASSLEHRDSPLHF. CDR3 sequence (DNA): TGTGCCAGCAGCCTCGAACACAGAGATTCACCCCTCCACTTT.

This clonotype was seen a single time. The rearrangement joins TRBV6-2 or TRBV6-3 to TRBJ1-5, with a tentative D call TRBD1 (5 bases). V was trimmed by 4 bases and J by 2 bases, leaving 21 bases between them. The CDR3 contains 18 residues. Germline V lookup: CDR1 MNHEY, CDR2 SVGEGT. The CDR3 here is CASSSRRVSIGGNQPQHF. CDR3 coding DNA: TGTGCCAGCAGTTCCCGCAGGGTGAGTATAGGCGGCAATCAGCCCCAGCATTTT.

This rearrangement joins TRBV5-1 to TRBJ1-1, with a possible D match to TRBD1 (6 bases). V was cut by 4 bases and J by 11 bases, with 21 bases left in between. The CDR3 spans 14 residues. The germline V gene has CDR1 SGHRS and CDR2 YFSETQ. The CDR3: CASSHREGGRKAFF. The CDR3 nucleotides are TGCGCCAGCAGCCACCGGGAGGGGGGCAGGAAGGCTTTCTTT.

This clonotype came up a few times. The genes are TRBV27 and TRBJ1-1, with D perhaps matching TRBD1 (6 bases). The CDR3 runs to 17 residues. Germline V lookup: CDR1 MNHEY, CDR2 SMNVEV (reference sequence). The V end lost 0 bases, the J end lost 0 bases, and 14 bases lay between the germline ends. The CDR3 protein is CASSLSLQQGMNTEAFF. CDR3 DNA sequence: TGTGCCAGCAGTTTATCCTTGCAACAGGGAATGAACACTGAAGCTTTCTTT.

This clonotype has just a few counts. The chain combines TRBV6-1 with TRBJ1-1; tentative D call: TRBD1 (6 bases). The CDR3 is 13 amino acids. Between the trimmed V and J ends, which lost 7 bases and 2 bases, there was a span of 11 bases. Germline values: CDR1 MNHNS, CDR2 SASEGT. CDR3 sequence reads: CASTLDSNTEAFF. The CDR3 region has the DNA TGTGCCAGCACCCTGGACAGTAACACTGAAGCTTTCTTT.

V is TRBV6-1 and J is TRBJ1-5, with 7 bases that match TRBD1. The V gene's germline CDR1 is MNHNS and CDR2 SASEGT. V trimming: 5 bases; J trimming: 5 bases; junction bases outside the gene matches: 9. The CDR3 extends over 15 amino acids. CDR3 nucleotide sequence: TGTGCCAGCAGTCCCCAGACAGGGCTGGATCAGCCCCAGCATTTT. It is translated as CASSPQTGLDQPQHF.

The CDR3 nucleotides are TGTGCCAGCAGTTCCCTCCAGCCCCAGCATTTT. Translating gives CASSSLQPQHF. The chain joins TRBV28 to TRBJ1-5; D remains ambiguous. V was pared by 4 bases and J by 7 bases, with 5 bases between. Germline CDR1 reads MDHEN; CDR2 reads SYDVKM. This CDR3 has 11 amino acids. The variable domain in full, completed from reference TRBV28 and TRBJ1-5, reads DVKVTQSSRYLVKRTGEKVFLECVQDMDHENMFWYRQDPGLGLRLIYFSYDVKMKEKGDIPEGYSVSREKKERFSLILESASTNQTSMYLCASSSLQPQHFGDGTRLSIL.

The sample holds a few counts of this clonotype. The V call is TRBV7-6, the J call TRBJ2-7, with 7 bases matching TRBD2. Per the germline V gene, CDR1 is SGHVS and CDR2 is FNYEAQ. After removal of 2 bases from V and 2 bases from J, the junction contained 3 bases not matched to a gene. This CDR3 is 14 amino acids long. Written as DNA, the CDR3 is TGTGCCAGCAGCTTACTAGCGGATCCCTACGAGCAGTACTTC. Translation: CASSLLADPYEQYF.

This clonotype was seen more than once but under ten times. CDR3 in DNA: TGTGCCACCAGCAACATGAGGGGCATTGGAGATACGCAGTATTTT. It yields the protein CATSNMRGIGDTQYF. This chain joins TRBV15 and TRBJ2-3, with D possibly being TRBD1 or TRBD2 (5 bases each). The germline gives CDR1 LNHNV, CDR2 YYDKDF (reference sequence). V dropped 4 bases and J dropped 5 bases, with 16 bases sitting between them. CDR3 length equals 15 residues.

The gene calls are TRBV11-3 and TRBJ1-2; perhaps TRBD1 as D (6 bases). CDR1 is SGHNT, CDR2 YENEEA, per germline. The CDR3 loop spans 13 amino acids. The V and J ends lost 6 bases and 2 bases respectively, with 10 bases between them. Here the CDR3 reads CASSPGENYGYTF. The CDR3 nucleotides are TGTGCCAGCAGTCCAGGGGAGAACTATGGCTACACCTTC.

This clonotype was seen a handful of times. The chain has TRBV30 and TRBJ1-1; D may be TRBD1 (6 bases). Per the germline V gene, CDR1 is GTSNPN and CDR2 is SVGIG (reference sequence). Between the trimmed V and J ends, which lost 4 bases and 1 base, there was a span of 10 bases. The length of the CDR3 is 13 residues. Here the CDR3 reads CAWTGQSNTEAFF. In nucleotides, the CDR3 is TGTGCCTGGACCGGACAGTCGAACACTGAAGCTTTCTTT.

The chain couples TRBV28 to TRBJ2-7; possible D gene TRBD1, 6 bases. In germline, CDR1 is MDHEN, CDR2 SYDVKM. Trimming cost V 3 bases and J 3 bases, with 6 bases left between them. CDR3 length: 12 amino acids. The CDR3 sequence is CASSLTGYEQYF. The CDR3 nucleotides are TGTGCCAGCAGTTTGACAGGCTACGAGCAGTACTTC. Filled out from reference TRBV28 and TRBJ2-7, the complete variable domain reads DVKVTQSSRYLVKRTGEKVFLECVQDMDHENMFWYRQDPGLGLRLIYFSYDVKMKEKGDIPEGYSVSREKKERFSLILESASTNQTSMYLCASSLTGYEQYFGPGTRLTVT.